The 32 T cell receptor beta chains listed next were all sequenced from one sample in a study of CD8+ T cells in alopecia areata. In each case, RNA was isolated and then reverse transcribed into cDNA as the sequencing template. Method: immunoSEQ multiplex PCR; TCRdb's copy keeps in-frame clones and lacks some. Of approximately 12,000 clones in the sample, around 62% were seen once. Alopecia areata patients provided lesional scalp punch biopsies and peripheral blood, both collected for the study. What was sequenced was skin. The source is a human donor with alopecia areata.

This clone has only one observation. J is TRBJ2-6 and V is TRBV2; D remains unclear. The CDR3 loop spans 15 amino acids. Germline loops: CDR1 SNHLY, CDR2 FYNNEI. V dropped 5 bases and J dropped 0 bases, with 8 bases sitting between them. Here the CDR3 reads CASSPGLSGANVLTF. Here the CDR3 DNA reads TGTGCCAGCAGTCCCGGCCTCTCTGGGGCCAACGTCCTGACTTTC.

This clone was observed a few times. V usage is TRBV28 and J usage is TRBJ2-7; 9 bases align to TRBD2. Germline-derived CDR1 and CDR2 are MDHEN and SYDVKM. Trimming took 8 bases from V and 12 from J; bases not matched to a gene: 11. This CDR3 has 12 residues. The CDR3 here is CASGLAWRDGYF. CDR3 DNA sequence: TGTGCCAGCGGACTAGCGTGGAGGGATGGGTACTTC.

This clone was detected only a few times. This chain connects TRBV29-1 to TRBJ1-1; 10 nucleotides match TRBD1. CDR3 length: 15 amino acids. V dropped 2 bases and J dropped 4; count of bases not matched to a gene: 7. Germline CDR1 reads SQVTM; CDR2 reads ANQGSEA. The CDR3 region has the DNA TGCAGCGTTGAACGGGACAGGGGAAGCAGCACTGAAGCTTTCTTT. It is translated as CSVERDRGSSTEAFF. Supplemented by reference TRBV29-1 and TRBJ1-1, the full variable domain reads SAVISQKPSRDICQRGTSLTIQCQVDSQVTMMFWYRQQPGQSLTLIATANQGSEATYESGFVIDKFPISRPNLTFSTLTVSNMSPEDSSIYLCSVERDRGSSTEAFFGQGTRLTVV.

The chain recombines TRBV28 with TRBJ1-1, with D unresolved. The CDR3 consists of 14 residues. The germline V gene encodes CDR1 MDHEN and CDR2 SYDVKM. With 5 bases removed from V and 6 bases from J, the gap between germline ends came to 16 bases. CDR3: CASSAVVREAEAFF. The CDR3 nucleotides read TGTGCCAGCAGTGCTGTTGTTCGCGAGGCTGAAGCTTTCTTT.

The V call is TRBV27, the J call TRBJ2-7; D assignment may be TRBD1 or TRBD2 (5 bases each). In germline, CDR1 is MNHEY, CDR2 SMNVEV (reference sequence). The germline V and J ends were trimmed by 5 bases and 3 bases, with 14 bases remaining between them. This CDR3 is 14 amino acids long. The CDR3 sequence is CASSRRDGIYEQYF. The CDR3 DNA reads TGTGCCAGCAGTCGCAGGGACGGGATCTACGAGCAGTACTTC.

The CDR3, as DNA: TGCGCCAGCAGCCAAGGAGAGGTCTCTGGGGCCAACGTCCTGACTTTC. This translates into CASSQGEVSGANVLTF. The rearrangement joins TRBV4-3 to TRBJ2-6; no clear D gene. V lost 1 base and J lost 0, with 7 bases in between. The germline gives CDR1 LGHNA, CDR2 YSLEER. This CDR3 spans 16 amino acids.

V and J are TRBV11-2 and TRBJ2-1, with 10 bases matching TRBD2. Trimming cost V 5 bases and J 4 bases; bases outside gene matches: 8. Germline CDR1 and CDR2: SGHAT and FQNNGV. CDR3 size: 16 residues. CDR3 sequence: CASSPGAGGEYNEQFF. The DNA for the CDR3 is TGTGCCAGCAGCCCAGGAGCGGGAGGGGAGTACAATGAGCAGTTCTTC.

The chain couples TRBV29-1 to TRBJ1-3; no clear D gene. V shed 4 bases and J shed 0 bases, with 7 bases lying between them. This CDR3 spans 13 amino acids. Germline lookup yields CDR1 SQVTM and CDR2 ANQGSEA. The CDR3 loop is CSVVIDSGNTIYF. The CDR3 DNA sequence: TGCAGCGTTGTAATCGACTCTGGAAACACCATATATTTT.

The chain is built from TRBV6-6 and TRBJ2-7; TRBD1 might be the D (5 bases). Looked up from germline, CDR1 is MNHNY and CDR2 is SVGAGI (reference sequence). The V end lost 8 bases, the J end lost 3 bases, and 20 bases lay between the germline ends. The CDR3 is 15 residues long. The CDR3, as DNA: TGTGCCAGCGGTCCAAATCCGGACACCTTCTACGAGCAGTACTTC. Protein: CASGPNPDTFYEQYF.

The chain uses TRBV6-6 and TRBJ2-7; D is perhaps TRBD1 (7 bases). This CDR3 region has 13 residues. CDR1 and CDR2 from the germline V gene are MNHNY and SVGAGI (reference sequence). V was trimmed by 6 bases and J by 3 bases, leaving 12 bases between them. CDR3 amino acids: CASRLRDSYEQYF. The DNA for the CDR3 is TGTGCCAGCAGGCTGCGGGACAGCTACGAGCAGTACTTC.

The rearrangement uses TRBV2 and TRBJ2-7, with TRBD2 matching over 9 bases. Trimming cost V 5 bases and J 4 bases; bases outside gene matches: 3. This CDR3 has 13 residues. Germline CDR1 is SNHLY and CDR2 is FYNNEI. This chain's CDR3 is CASSPSGVYEQYF. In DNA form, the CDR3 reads TGTGCCAGCAGTCCTAGCGGGGTATACGAGCAGTACTTC.

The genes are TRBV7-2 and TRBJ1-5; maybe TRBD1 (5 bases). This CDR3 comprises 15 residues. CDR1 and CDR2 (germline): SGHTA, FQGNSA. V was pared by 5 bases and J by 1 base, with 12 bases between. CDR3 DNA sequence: TGTGCCAGCAGCCAAGGGGATGTCAGCAATCAGCCCCAGCATTTT. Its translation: CASSQGDVSNQPQHF. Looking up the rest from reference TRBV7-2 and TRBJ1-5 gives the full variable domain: GAGVSQSPSNKVTEKGKDVELRCDPISGHTALYWYRQSLGQGLEFLIYFQGNSAPDKSGLPSDRFSAERTGGSVSTLTIQRTQQEDSAVYLCASSQGDVSNQPQHFGDGTRLSIL.

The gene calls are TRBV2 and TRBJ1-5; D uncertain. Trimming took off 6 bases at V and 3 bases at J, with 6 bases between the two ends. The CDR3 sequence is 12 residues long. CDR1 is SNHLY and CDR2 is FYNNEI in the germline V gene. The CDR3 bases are TGTGCCAGCAGGGCCTACAATCAGCCCCAGCATTTT. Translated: CASRAYNQPQHF. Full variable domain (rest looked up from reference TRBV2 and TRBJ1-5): EPEVTQTPSHQVTQMGQEVILRCVPISNHLYFYWYRQILGQKVEFLVSFYNNEISEKSEIFDDQFSVERPDGSNFTLKIRSTKLEDSAMYFCASRAYNQPQHFGDGTRLSIL.

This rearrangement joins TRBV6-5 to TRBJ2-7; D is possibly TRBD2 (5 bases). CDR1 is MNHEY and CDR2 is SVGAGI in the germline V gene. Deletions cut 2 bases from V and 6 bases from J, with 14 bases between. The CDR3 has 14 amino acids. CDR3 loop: CASSYGVVSGEQYF. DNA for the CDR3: TGTGCCAGCAGTTACGGGGTCGTAAGCGGCGAGCAGTACTTC.

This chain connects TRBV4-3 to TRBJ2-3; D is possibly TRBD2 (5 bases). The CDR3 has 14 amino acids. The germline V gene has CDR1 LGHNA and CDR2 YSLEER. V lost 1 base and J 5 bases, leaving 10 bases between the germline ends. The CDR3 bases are TGCGCCAGCAGCCAAGCGAGGGAGATAGATACGCAGTATTTT. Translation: CASSQAREIDTQYF.

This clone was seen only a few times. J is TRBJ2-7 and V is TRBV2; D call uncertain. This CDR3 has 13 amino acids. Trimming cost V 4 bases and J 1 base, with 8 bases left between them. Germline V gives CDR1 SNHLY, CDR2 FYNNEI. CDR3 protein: CASSVGGSYEQYF. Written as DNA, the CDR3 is TGTGCCAGCAGTGTCGGTGGTTCCTACGAGCAGTACTTC.

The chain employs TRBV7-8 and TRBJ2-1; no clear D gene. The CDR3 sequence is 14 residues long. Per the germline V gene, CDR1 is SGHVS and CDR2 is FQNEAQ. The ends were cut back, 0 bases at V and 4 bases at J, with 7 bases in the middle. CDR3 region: CASSLAGRYNEQFF. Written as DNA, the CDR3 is TGTGCCAGCAGCTTAGCCGGTCGATACAATGAGCAGTTCTTC.

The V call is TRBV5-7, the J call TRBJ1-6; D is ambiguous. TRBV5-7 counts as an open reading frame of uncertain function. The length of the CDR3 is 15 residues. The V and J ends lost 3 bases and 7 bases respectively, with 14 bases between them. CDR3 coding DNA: TGTGCCAGCAGCTCGCCACCAACCCGAAATTCACCCCTCCACTTT. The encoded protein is CASSSPPTRNSPLHF.

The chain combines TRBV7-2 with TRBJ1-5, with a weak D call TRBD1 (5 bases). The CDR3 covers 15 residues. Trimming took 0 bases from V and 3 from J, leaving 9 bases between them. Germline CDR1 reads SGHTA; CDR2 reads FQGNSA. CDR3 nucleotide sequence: TGTGCCAGCAGCTTAGCGGGGACGGCCAATCAGCCCCAGCATTTT. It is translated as CASSLAGTANQPQHF.

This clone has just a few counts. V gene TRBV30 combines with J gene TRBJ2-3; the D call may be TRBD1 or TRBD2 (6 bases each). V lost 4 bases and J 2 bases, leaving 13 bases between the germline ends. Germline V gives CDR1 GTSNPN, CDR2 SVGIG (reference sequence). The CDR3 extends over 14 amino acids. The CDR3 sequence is CAWNREATTDTQYF. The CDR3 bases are TGTGCCTGGAACAGGGAGGCCACCACAGATACGCAGTATTTT.

This CDR3 reads CASSHGEREQYF. CDR3 nucleotides: TGTGCCAGCAGCCACGGGGAGAGGGAGCAGTACTTC. V and J are TRBV7-6 and TRBJ2-7; possible D gene TRBD2, 5 bases. The germline gives CDR1 SGHVS, CDR2 FNYEAQ. The CDR3 loop spans 12 amino acids. Trimming pared 5 bases from V and 7 bases from J, leaving 12 bases between.

The DNA for the CDR3 is TGTGCCGTTACCCCGGGGAGGGGAGAGACCCAGTACTTC. The encoded protein is CAVTPGRGETQYF. This rearrangement joins TRBV6-5 to TRBJ2-5, with 7 bases fitting TRBD2. V trimming: 11 bases; J trimming: 4 bases; junction bases outside the gene matches: 10. Germline V gene sequence: CDR1 MNHEY, CDR2 SVGAGI. The CDR3 loop spans 13 amino acids.

The CDR3 DNA follows: TGTGCCAGCAAGTCTAGCGGGGGGGCCGGAGAGACCCAGTACTTC. Its protein product is CASKSSGGAGETQYF. The rearrangement uses TRBV7-9 and TRBJ2-5, with 12 bases fitting TRBD2. The CDR3 is 15 amino acids. Germline assignment: CDR1 SEHNR and CDR2 FQNEAQ (reference sequence). With 7 bases clipped from V and 4 bases from J, the junction kept 7 bases outside the gene matches.

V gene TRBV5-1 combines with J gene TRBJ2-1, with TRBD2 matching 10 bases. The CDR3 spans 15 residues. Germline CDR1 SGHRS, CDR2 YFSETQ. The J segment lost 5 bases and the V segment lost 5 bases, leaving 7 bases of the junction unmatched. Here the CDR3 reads CASRKREGGNNEQFF. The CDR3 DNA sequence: TGCGCCAGCAGAAAGCGGGAGGGCGGGAACAATGAGCAGTTCTTC.

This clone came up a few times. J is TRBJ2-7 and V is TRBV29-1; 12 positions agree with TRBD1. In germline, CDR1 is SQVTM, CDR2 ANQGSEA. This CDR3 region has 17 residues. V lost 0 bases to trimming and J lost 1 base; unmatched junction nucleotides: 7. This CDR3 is CSVEEGGDRGRSYEQYF. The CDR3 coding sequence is TGCAGCGTTGAAGAGGGGGGGGACAGGGGGCGTTCCTACGAGCAGTACTTC.

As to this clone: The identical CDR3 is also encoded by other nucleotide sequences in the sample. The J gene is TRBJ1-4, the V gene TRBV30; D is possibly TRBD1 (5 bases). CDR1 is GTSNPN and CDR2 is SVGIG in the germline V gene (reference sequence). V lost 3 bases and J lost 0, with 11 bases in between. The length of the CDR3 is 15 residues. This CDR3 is CAWRRDHATNEKLFF. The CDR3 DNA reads TGTGCCTGGAGAAGGGACCATGCAACTAATGAAAAACTGTTTTTT.

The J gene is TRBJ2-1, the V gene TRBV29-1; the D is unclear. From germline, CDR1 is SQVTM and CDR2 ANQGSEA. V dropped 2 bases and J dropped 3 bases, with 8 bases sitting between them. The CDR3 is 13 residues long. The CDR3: CSVENRYYNEQFF. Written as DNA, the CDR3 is TGCAGCGTTGAAAATAGATACTACAATGAGCAGTTCTTC.

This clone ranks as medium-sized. In nucleotides, the CDR3 is TGTGCCAGCAGCTTCAACAGGGGTACCGGGGAGCTGTTTTTT. Residues: CASSFNRGTGELFF. The rearrangement links TRBV7-2 to TRBJ2-2; 7 bases are shared with TRBD1. CDR1 SGHTA and CDR2 FQGNSA come from the germline V gene. CDR3 length: 14 amino acids. After removal of 3 bases from V and 5 bases from J, the junction contained 3 bases not matched to a gene. The full variable domain, completed using reference TRBV7-2 and TRBJ2-2, is GAGVSQSPSNKVTEKGKDVELRCDPISGHTALYWYRQSLGQGLEFLIYFQGNSAPDKSGLPSDRFSAERTGGSVSTLTIQRTQQEDSAVYLCASSFNRGTGELFFGEGSRLTVL.

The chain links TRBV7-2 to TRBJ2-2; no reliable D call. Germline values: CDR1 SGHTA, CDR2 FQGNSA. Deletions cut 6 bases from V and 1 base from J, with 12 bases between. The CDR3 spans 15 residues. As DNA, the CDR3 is TGTGCCAGCAGTTTATCCCGGGTGAACACCGGGGAGCTGTTTTTT. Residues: CASSLSRVNTGELFF.

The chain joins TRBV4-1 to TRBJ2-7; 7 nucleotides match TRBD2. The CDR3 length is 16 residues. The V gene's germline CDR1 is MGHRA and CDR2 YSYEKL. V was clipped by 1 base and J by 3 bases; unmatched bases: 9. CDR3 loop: CASSQVLARKIYEQYF. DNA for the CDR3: TGCGCCAGCAGCCAAGTACTAGCGAGAAAAATCTACGAGCAGTACTTC.

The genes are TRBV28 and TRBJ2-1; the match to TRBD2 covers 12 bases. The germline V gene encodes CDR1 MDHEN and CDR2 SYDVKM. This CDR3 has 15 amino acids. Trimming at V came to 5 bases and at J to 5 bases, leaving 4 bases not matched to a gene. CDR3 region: CASSPLAGGNNEQFF. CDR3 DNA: TGTGCCAGCAGTCCCCTAGCGGGAGGGAACAATGAGCAGTTCTTC.

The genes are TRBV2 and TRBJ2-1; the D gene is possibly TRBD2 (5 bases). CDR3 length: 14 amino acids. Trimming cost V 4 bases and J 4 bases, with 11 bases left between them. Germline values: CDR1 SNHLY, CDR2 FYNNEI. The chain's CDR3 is CASSGLAAYNEQFF. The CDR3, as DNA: TGTGCCAGCAGTGGGCTAGCAGCATACAATGAGCAGTTCTTC.